These 9 T cell receptor beta chains share one sample of origin, sequenced in a study of T cells in women clearing cervical HPV infection. TCRdb's copy holds only in-frame clones and misses some; the assay was immunoSEQ multiplex PCR. The listing contains about 22,000 clones. The sequencing input was blood buffy coat. All receptors derive from a woman between 18 and 75 years old with a cervical HPV16 infection that either progressed to CIN3+ or cleared (not recorded which).

For this clone: The read terminates 3 residues before the CDR3 end, so the remaining end is supplied by the germline J gene. The V call is TRBV7-9, the J call TRBJ1-1; D not certain. This CDR3 spans 14 amino acids. Germline V gene data show CDR1 as SEHNR and CDR2 as FQNEAQ (reference sequence). Trimming took off 5 bases at V and 4 bases at J, with 14 bases between the two ends. The chain's CDR3 is CASSAASSTTEAFF. The part of the CDR3 DNA that was read is TGTGCCAGCAGCGCCGCTTCCTCTACCACTGAA.

Worth noting for this clone: The DNA ends 3 residues before the CDR3 does, and the rest of the CDR3 is filled in from the germline J gene. The chain carries TRBV30 and TRBJ1-2, with a possible D match to TRBD1 (5 bases). CDR3 length equals 15 residues. V was clipped by 4 bases and J by 4 bases, with 19 bases between them. Germline CDR1 reads GTSNPN; CDR2 reads SVGIG (reference sequence). CDR3 protein: CAWTTGPSGGYGYTF. CDR3 DNA (partial): TGTGCCTGGACTACAGGACCCTCGGGAGGCTATGGC.

Concerning this clone: Coverage ceases 3 residues before the CDR3 finishes, and the germline J gene fills in the end. The genes are TRBV20-1 and TRBJ1-5; 8 bases are a match to TRBD1. In germline, CDR1 is DFQATT, CDR2 SNEGSKA (reference sequence). The CDR3 runs 14 residues. Trimming cost V 4 bases and J 7 bases; bases outside gene matches: 9. The DNA read from the CDR3 is TGCAGTGCTACCCCAGGGACAGGTTTCCAGCCC. Translated, it gives CSATPGTGFQP. Given in full, the CDR3 is CSATPGTGFQPQHF.

CDR3 DNA (partial): TGTGCCTGGAGTGTCGTGATAGCGCACAATGAG. It encodes CAWSVVIAHNE. The whole CDR3 sequence is CAWSVVIAHNEQFF. J is TRBJ2-1 and V is TRBV30; D perhaps matches TRBD2 (5 bases). The sequenced fragment ends 3 residues before the CDR3 boundary, so the rest is inferred from the germline J gene. The CDR3 runs 14 residues. From germline, CDR1 is GTSNPN and CDR2 SVGIG (reference sequence). V dropped 0 bases and J dropped 5 bases, with 11 bases sitting between them.

As to this clone: Read data end 3 residues before the CDR3 end; the end is taken from the germline J gene. The chain employs TRBV20-1 and TRBJ1-6; tentatively, D is TRBD1 (5 bases). Trimming took off 2 bases at V and 1 base at J, with 12 bases between the two ends. CDR3 length equals 16 residues. The germline gives CDR1 DFQATT, CDR2 SNEGSKA (reference sequence). The sequenced CDR3 bases are TGCAGTGCTAGACCAGCCGCAGGGTCCTATAATTCACCC. Protein sequence: CSARPAAGSYNSP. The entire CDR3 sequence reads CSARPAAGSYNSPLHF.

For this clone: The read halts 3 residues ahead of the CDR3 end, with the missing end drawn from the germline J gene. The chain is built from TRBV19 and TRBJ1-1; D is perhaps TRBD1 (5 bases). This CDR3 has 13 amino acids. The V gene's germline CDR1 is LNHDA and CDR2 SQIVND (reference sequence). V was shortened by 4 bases and J by 7 bases, with 13 bases between the two germline ends. This chain's CDR3 is CASSTFDSYEAFF. The part of the CDR3 DNA that was read is TGTGCCAGTAGTACCTTCGACAGTTATGAA.

Note on this clone: Read data end 3 residues before the CDR3 end; the end is taken from the germline J gene. The chain has TRBV10-2 and TRBJ1-1, with D perhaps matching TRBD1 (6 bases). Germline CDR1 and CDR2: WSHSY and SAAADI. The CDR3 covers 14 residues. V was clipped by 5 bases and J by 0 bases, with 10 bases between them. The CDR3 spells CASSTGQLNTEAFF. Partial CDR3 DNA: TGCGCCAGCAGTACAGGACAGTTGAACACTGAA.

As regards this clone: The CDR3 extends 3 residues past the end of the read, so its final part is completed from the germline J gene. The gene calls are TRBV19 and TRBJ2-7, with TRBD2 identical over 11 bases. The CDR3 covers 15 residues. In germline, CDR1 is LNHDA, CDR2 SQIVND (reference sequence). Trimming took 1 base from V and 4 from J; bases not matched to a gene: 3. CDR3 DNA (partial): TGTGCCAGTAGTATAGCAACTAGCGGGAGTTACGAG. As protein: CASSIATSGSYE. The entire CDR3 sequence reads CASSIATSGSYEQYF.

On this clone itself: The read ends 3 residues before the CDR3 terminus; that terminus is restored from the germline J gene. The chain combines TRBV27 with TRBJ2-1, with a tentative D call TRBD1 (6 bases). CDR3 length: 13 residues. Germline loops: CDR1 MNHEY, CDR2 SMNVEV (reference sequence). V lost 3 bases, J lost 5 bases, and 8 bases lay in between. The CDR3 DNA, read in part, is TGTGCCAGCAGTTTGGACAGAAACAATGAG. This codes for CASSLDRNNE. The CDR3 in full is CASSLDRNNEQFF.